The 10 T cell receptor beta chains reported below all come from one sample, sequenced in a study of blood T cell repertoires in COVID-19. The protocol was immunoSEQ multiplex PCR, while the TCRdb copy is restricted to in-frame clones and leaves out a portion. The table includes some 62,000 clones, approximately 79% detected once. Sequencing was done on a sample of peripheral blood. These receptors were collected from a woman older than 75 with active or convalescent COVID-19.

In DNA, the CDR3 is TGTGCCAGCAGCGCACGCGGACAGTCCTACGAGCAGTACTTC. This gives the protein CASSARGQSYEQYF. The chain carries TRBV9 and TRBJ2-7; TRBD1 might be the D (6 bases). CDR1 and CDR2 from the germline V gene are SGDLS and YYNGEE. V was clipped by 3 bases and J by 1 base, with 11 bases between them. CDR3 length: 14 amino acids.

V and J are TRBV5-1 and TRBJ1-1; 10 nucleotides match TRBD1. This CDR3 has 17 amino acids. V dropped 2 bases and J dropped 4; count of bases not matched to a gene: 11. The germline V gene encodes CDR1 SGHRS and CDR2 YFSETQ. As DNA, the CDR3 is TGCGCCAGCAGCTTTACCGGGACAGGGGTCGCGGGCACTGAAGCTTTCTTT. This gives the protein CASSFTGTGVAGTEAFF.

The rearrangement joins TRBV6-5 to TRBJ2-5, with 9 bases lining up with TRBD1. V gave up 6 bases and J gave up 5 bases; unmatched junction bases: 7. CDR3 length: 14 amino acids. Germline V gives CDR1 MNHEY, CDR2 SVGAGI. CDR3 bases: TGTGCCAGCAGACGAAAACAGGGGGCTGAGACCCAGTACTTC. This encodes CASRRKQGAETQYF.

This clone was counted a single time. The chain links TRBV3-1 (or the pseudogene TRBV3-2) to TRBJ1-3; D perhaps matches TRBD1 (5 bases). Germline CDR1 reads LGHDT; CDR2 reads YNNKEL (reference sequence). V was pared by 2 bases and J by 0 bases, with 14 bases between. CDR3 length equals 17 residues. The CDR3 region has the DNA TGTGCCAGCAGCCAACGGGACTCCTACAGCTCTGGAAACACCATATATTTT. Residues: CASSQRDSYSSGNTIYF.

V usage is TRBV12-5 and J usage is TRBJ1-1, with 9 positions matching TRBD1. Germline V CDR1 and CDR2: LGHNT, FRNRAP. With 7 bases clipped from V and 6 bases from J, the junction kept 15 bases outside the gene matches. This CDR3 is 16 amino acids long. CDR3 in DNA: TGTGCTAGTGCCGATCGGGACAGGGACTCCCTAGCTGAAGCTTTCTTT. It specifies CASADRDRDSLAEAFF. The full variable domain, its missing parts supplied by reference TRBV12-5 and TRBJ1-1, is DARVTQTPRHKVTEMGQEVTMRCQPILGHNTVFWYRQTMMQGLELLAYFRNRAPLDDSGMPKDRFSAEMPDATLATLKIQPSEPRDSAVYFCASADRDRDSLAEAFFGQGTRLTVV.

CDR3 amino acids: CASSLGLGATNEKLFF. The CDR3 coding sequence is TGCGCCAGCAGCTTGGGCTTAGGAGCAACTAATGAAAAACTGTTTTTT. The chain combines TRBV5-1 with TRBJ1-4; no clear D gene. CDR1 and CDR2 from the germline V gene are SGHRS and YFSETQ. Trimming stripped 0 bases from V and 0 bases from J, with 9 bases between. The CDR3 covers 16 residues.

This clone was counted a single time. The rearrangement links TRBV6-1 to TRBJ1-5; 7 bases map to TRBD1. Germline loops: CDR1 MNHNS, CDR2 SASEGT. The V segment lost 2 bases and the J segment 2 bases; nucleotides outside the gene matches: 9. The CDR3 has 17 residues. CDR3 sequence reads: CASSEHRQGYGNQPQHF. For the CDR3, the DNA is TGTGCCAGCAGTGAACATAGACAGGGCTATGGCAATCAGCCCCAGCATTTT.

Here the CDR3 reads CAIRLREADGYTF. CDR3 nucleotides: TGTGCCATCAGGCTCCGGGAAGCGGATGGCTACACCTTC. The chain links TRBV10-3 to TRBJ1-2; no clear D gene. Trimming left V 6 bases short and J 6 bases short, with 14 bases between. The CDR3 sequence is 13 residues long. From germline, CDR1 is ENHRY and CDR2 SYGVKD.

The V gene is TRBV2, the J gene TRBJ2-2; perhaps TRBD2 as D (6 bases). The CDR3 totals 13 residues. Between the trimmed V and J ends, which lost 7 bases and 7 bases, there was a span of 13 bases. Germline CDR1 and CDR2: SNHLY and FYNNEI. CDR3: CASTSWGDGELFF. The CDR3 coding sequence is TGTGCCAGCACTTCCTGGGGGGACGGGGAGCTGTTTTTT.

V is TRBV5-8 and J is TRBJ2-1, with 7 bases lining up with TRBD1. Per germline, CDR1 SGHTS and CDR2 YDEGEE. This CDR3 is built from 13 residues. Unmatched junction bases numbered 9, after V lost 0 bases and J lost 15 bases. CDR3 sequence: CASSLARDRVTFF. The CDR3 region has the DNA TGTGCCAGCAGCTTGGCCCGAGACAGGGTAACGTTCTTC.